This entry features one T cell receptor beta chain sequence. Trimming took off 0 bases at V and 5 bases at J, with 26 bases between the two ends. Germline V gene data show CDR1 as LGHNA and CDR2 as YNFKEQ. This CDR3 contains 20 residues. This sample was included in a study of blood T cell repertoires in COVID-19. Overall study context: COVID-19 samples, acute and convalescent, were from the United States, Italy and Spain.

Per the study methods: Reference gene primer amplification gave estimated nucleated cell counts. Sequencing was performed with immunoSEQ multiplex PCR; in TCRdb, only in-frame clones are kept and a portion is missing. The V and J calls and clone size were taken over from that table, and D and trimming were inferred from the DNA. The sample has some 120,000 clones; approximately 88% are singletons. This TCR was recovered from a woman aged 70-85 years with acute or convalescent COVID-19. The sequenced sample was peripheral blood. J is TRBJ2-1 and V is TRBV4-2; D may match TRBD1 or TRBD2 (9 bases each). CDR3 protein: CASSQDWDRATAGGNNEQFF. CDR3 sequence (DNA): TGTGCCAGCAGCCAAGATTGGGACAGGGCAACAGCGGGAGGAAACAATGAGCAGTTCTTC.